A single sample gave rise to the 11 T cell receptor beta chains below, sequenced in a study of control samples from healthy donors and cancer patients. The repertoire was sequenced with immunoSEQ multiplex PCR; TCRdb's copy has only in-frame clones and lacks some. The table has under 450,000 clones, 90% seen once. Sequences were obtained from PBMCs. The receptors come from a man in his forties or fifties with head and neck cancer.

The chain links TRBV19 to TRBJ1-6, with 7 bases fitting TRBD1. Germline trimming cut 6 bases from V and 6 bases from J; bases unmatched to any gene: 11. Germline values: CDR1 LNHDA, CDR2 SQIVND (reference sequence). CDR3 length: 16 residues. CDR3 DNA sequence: TGTGCCAGTAGACCATGGGCGACAGGGATTAATTCACCCCTCCACTTT. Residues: CASRPWATGINSPLHF. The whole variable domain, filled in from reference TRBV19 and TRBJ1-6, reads DGGITQSPKYLFRKEGQNVTLSCEQNLNHDAMYWYRQDPGQGLRLIYYSQIVNDFQKGDIAEGYSVSREKKESFPLTVTSAQKNPTAFYLCASRPWATGINSPLHFGNGTRLTVT.

The CDR3 here is CASSRDAGEAFF. The DNA for the CDR3 is TGTGCCAGCAGTCGGGACGCCGGTGAAGCTTTCTTT. The V call is TRBV6-6, the J call TRBJ1-1; possibly TRBD1 for D (5 bases). Trimming removed 5 bases from V and 7 bases from J, with 11 bases in between. The CDR3 loop spans 12 amino acids. Germline CDR1 and CDR2: MNHNY and SVGAGI (reference sequence).

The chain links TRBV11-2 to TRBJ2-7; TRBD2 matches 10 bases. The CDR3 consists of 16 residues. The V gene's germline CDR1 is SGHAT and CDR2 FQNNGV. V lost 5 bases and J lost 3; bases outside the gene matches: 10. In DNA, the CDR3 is TGTGCCAGCAGCAGTTTAGTACTAGCGGGGCACTACGAGCAGTACTTC. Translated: CASSSLVLAGHYEQYF.

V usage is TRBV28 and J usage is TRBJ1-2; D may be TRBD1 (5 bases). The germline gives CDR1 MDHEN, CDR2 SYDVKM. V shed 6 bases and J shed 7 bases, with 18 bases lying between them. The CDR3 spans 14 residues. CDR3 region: CASSPSPGWGGYTF. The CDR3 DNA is TGTGCCAGCAGCCCCTCACCAGGGTGGGGTGGCTACACCTTC.

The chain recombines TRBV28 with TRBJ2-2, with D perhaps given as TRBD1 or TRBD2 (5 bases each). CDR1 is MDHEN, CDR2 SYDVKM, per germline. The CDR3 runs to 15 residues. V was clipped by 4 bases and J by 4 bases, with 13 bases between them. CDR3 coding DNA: TGTGCCAGCAGTTCCGGGACGAGGGCCACCGGGGAGCTGTTTTTT. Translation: CASSSGTRATGELFF.

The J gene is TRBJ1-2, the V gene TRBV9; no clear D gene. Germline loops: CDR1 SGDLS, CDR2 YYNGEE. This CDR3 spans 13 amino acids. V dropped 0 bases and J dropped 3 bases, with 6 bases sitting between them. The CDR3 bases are TGTGCCAGCAGCGTAGAGGAAGACTATGGCTACACCTTC. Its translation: CASSVEEDYGYTF.

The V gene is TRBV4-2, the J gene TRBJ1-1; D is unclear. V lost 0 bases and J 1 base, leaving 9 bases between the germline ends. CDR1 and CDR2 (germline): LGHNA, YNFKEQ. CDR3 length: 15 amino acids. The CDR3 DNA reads TGTGCCAGCAGCCAAGATGGTGCAGGGAACACTGAAGCTTTCTTT. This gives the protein CASSQDGAGNTEAFF.

CDR3 loop: CASSSGVQPQHF. The CDR3 DNA follows: TGTGCCAGCAGCTCAGGGGTTCAGCCCCAGCATTTT. This chain links TRBV27 with TRBJ1-5, with D tentatively TRBD1 (6 bases). Trimming pared 6 bases from V and 6 bases from J, leaving 9 bases between. The CDR3 has 12 residues. Germline V gene lookup returns CDR1 MNHEY and CDR2 SMNVEV (reference sequence).

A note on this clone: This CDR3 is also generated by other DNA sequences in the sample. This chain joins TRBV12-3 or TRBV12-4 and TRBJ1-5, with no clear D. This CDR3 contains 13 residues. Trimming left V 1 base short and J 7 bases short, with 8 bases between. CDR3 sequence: CASSLGGGQPQHF. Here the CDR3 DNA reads TGTGCCAGCAGTTTAGGGGGAGGCCAGCCCCAGCATTTT.

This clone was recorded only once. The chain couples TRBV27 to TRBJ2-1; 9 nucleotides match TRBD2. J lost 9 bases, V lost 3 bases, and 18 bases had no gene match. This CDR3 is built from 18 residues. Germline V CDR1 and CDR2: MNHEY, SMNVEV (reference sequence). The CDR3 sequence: CASSFGLGERGGAAEQFF. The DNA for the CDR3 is TGTGCCAGCAGTTTTGGCCTTGGGGAGCGCGGGGGGGCGGCTGAGCAGTTCTTC.

This chain's CDR3 is CAISDRLDTIYF. DNA of the CDR3: TGTGCCATCAGTGACAGGTTGGACACCATATATTTT. This chain connects TRBV10-3 to TRBJ1-3; the D is unclear. V was shortened by 3 bases and J by 8 bases, with 8 bases between the two germline ends. The CDR3 consists of 12 residues. Germline values: CDR1 ENHRY, CDR2 SYGVKD.